What follows is one T cell receptor beta chain and its context. CDR1 and CDR2 (germline): SGHRS, YFSETQ. The CDR3 sequence is 14 residues long. Trimming removed 3 bases from V and 3 bases from J, with 13 bases in between. Each CDR3 protein is one row after TCRdb ran MiXCR on the RT-PCR reads. In the table there are about 680,000 distinct CDR3 sequences, 13% to 15% of which are singletons. Sequenced input: memory CD4+ T cells from blood. The chain combines TRBV5-1 with TRBJ2-7; TRBD1 is a possible D gene (5 bases). This TCR was recovered from a female donor in good health, serving as a healthy control. As DNA, the CDR3 is TGCGCCAGCAGCTCCAGGTTGGGGCGCTACGAGCAGTACTTC. This gives the protein CASSSRLGRYEQYF.